This T cell receptor delta chain was profiled in a study of gamma-delta T cells after stem cell transplantation. With CATT, TCRdb re-called clones from the RT-PCR reads. Of roughly 710 delta-chain clones in the sample, about 5.3% are singletons; the top ten hold roughly 79%. CDR3 length equals 19 residues. CDR1 is GEAIGNYY and CDR2 is EKD in the germline V gene. The ends lost 0 bases at V and 3 bases at J; junction bases unmatched: 15. This clone has only a few counts. TCRdb assigns this DNA the protein of a much larger clone, which departs from its translation at residue 14; this likely reflects a read error, and the protein shown comes from translating the DNA.

This clonotype originated in a human donor. It is not recorded whose cells these are; they may come from a transplant donor. Sequencing was performed on gamma-delta T cells. The V and J genes are TRDV2 and TRDJ1; 10 nucleotides match TRDD3. The CDR3 reads CACDTVVGDTGPYADKLIF. The CDR3 nucleotides read TGTGCCTGTGACACCGTGGTGGGGGATACAGGGCCGTACGCCGATAAACTCATCTTT.